This TCR beta chain originates from a study of T-cell reconstitution after alpha-beta-depleted transplantation in children (dated by TCRdb to 2016 to 2017). Study-wide context: Using TCR repertoire profiling, the study followed T-cell immune reconstitution in a quantitative way in children after TCRalphabeta/CD19-depleted allogeneic hematopoietic cell transplantation.

The paper's findings and limits, for the study overall: In some patients, the high TCRbeta diversity seen at day 60 was put down to recipient T cells and intrathymic progenitors that had survived conditioning. Over subsequent months, a decline in hyperexpanded clone frequencies was noted, and after one year, T-cell counts and TCRbeta diversity were mostly ascribed to newly produced T cells. The apparently early alphabetaT-cell count recovery about two months after transplant was reportedly dependent on only several hundred rapidly expanded clones derived from non-depleted graft cells.

CDR1 and CDR2 are drawn from the germline V gene (reference sequence): LNHNV, YYDKDF. V and J lose 0 bases and 2 bases, and a span of 9 bases separates them. Inclusive of the bounding cysteine and phenylalanine, the CDR3 is 15 residues long. Kept here is only the CDR3 DNA, which spans 45 bases and is read in frame from base 1. In light of the paper, this sample's treatment or condition label describes: allogeneic hematopoietic cell transplantation with graft depleted of TCRalphabeta T cells and CD19 B cells. TCRalphabeta/CD19-depleted allogeneic hematopoietic cell grafts were given to the transplant recipients, all of whom were children. Libraries were made using PCR. TCRdb records Illumina HiSeq 2500 as the sequencer. TCR libraries were prepared with molecular barcoding, using unique molecular identifiers to normalize TCRbeta repertoire quantification. TCRdb cleaned the public reads at Q25 with fastp, built clones with MiXCR and kept in-frame beta chains. Every entry covers one CDR3 protein and lists the most common genes and DNA from its rows. This sample has just under 350,000 distinct CDR3 sequences in its table, and around 16% of those were observed once. The ten largest clones add up to roughly 40% of the sample.

This clonotype was detected only a few times. Its target antigen remains unknown. Nothing much larger sits one base from this clone, and base qualities are not available. The chain was built from TRBV15 and TRBJ2-3; no D gene is confidently identified. The sequence was collected from a male patient between 2 and 15 years old who had a stem cell transplant for acute lymphoblastic leukemia, so the T cells may come from the graft donor. The sample in question was PBMCs, mostly from graft donor cells, obtained 360 days after TCRalphabeta/CD19-depleted stem cell transplant. CDR3 protein: CATSRDQVLTDTQYF. At the DNA level, the sequence is TGTGCCACCAGCAGAGATCAGGTCCTCACAGATACGCAGTATTTT.